The clone carrying this T cell receptor (beta chain) was picked up a small number of times. Its target is unknown. The germline V gene has CDR1 GTSNPN and CDR2 SVGIG (reference sequence). V was cut by 7 bases and J by 6 bases, with 13 bases left in between. The length of the CDR3 is 12 residues. The sample belongs to a study of beta chain features in type 1 diabetes. At the level of the study: The examined sorted cells totaled around 100 million across samples.

The purity of all sorted populations exceeded 95%. Reverse transcribing all isolated RNA meant expressed TCRB transcripts were sequenced. Sequencing used immunoSEQ multiplex PCR; TCRdb keeps in-frame clones, though not all of them. The table has fewer than 350,000 clones, 8% seen once. Findings of the study overall: The naive, central memory and Treg TCRB repertoires looked more alike in patients than they did in healthy donors. For cells with high TCR expression, cDNA sequencing could yield over-representation.

The chain uses TRBV30 and TRBJ1-5; D possibly corresponds to TRBD1 (6 bases). Sequenced: central memory CD4+ T cells from blood. This receptor was taken from a young woman in good health. DNA for the CDR3: TGTGCCTTAGACAGGAGAGGTCAGCCCCAGCATTTT. It yields the protein CALDRRGQPQHF. The whole variable domain, filled in from reference TRBV30 and TRBJ1-5, reads SQTIHQWPATLVQPVGSPLSLECTVEGTSNPNLYWYRQAAGRGLQLLFYSVGIGQISSEVPQNLSASRPQDRQFILSSKKLLLSDSGFYLCALDRRGQPQHFGDGTRLSIL.